These 10 T cell receptor beta chains came from one sample sequenced in a study of response to subunit inactivated influenza vaccine listed by TCRdb under 2018. Libraries came from RT-PCR. TCRdb records Illumina HiSeq 2500 as the sequencer. TCRdb applied fastp at Q25 and MiXCR to the public reads, then kept only in-frame beta chains. When rows share a CDR3 protein, they turn into one entry using the most common DNA and genes. The sample contains over 800,000 distinct CDR3 sequences, 21% of them found a single time. Approximately 10% of the sample is taken by the ten largest. The starting material was PBMCs from blood, obtained roughly 5 days after vaccination. These TCRs come from a man aged 50-59 years who received an inactivated influenza vaccine. Donor details come from another sample of the same person, matched by shared clones.

This clonotype was recorded a few times. The rearrangement uses TRBV12-3 or TRBV12-4 and TRBJ2-1, with 8 bases fitting TRBD1. The CDR3 is 13 residues long. The trim removed 6 bases at V and 5 bases at J, leaving 3 bases unmatched. DNA for the CDR3: TGTGCCAGCAGAAAGACAGGGGACAATGAGCAGTTCTTC. It specifies CASRKTGDNEQFF.

There are many counts of this clonotype. The chain carries TRBV9 and TRBJ2-1; D is uncertain. Looked up from germline, CDR1 is SGDLS and CDR2 is YYNGEE. This CDR3 comprises 16 residues. The V gene lost 3 bases and the J gene lost 0 bases, with 13 bases spanning the gap. As DNA, the CDR3 is TGTGCCAGCAGCGGCCACATGTTGGGCTCCTACAATGAGCAGTTCTTC. Translating gives CASSGHMLGSYNEQFF.

This clonotype was detected a few times. The rearrangement joins TRBV10-3 to TRBJ2-1, with 12 positions matching TRBD2. Germline V lookup: CDR1 ENHRY, CDR2 SYGVKD. V trimming: 6 bases; J trimming: 3 bases; junction bases outside the gene matches: 12. This CDR3 is built from 18 residues. The CDR3 sequence is CAISLLRTSGTVYNEQFF. CDR3 nucleotide sequence: TGTGCCATCAGCCTATTAAGGACTAGCGGGACAGTCTACAATGAGCAGTTCTTC.

In this sample, this clonotype turned up a few times. This CDR3 is CSSLVSGVREQFF. CDR3 in DNA: TGCAGTTCCCTCGTTTCGGGAGTCAGGGAGCAGTTCTTC. The chain has TRBV20-1 and TRBJ2-1; the D gene is possibly TRBD2 (6 bases). Germline assignment: CDR1 DFQATT and CDR2 SNEGSKA (reference sequence). The V end was cut by 8 bases, the J end by 10 bases, with 21 bases between. This CDR3 spans 13 amino acids.

This chain links TRBV5-5 with TRBJ2-5; D gene unclear. The CDR3 sequence is 14 residues long. The V end lost 0 bases, the J end lost 4 bases, and 10 bases lay between the germline ends. Germline CDR1 reads SGHKS; CDR2 reads YYEKEE (reference sequence). CDR3 in amino acids: CASSLVETGETQYF. The CDR3 DNA is TGTGCCAGCAGCTTGGTTGAGACGGGAGAGACCCAGTACTTC. Full variable domain (remainder filled in from reference TRBV5-5 and TRBJ2-5): DAGVTQSPTHLIKTRGQQVTLRCSPISGHKSVSWYQQVLGQGPQFIFQYYEKEERGRGNFPDRFSARQFPNYSSELNVNALLLGDSALYLCASSLVETGETQYFGPGTRLLVL.

This chain links TRBV28 with TRBJ2-5, with 7 bases lining up with TRBD2. This CDR3 region has 16 residues. V trimming: 7 bases; J trimming: 5 bases; junction bases outside the gene matches: 16. Germline V gene lookup returns CDR1 MDHEN and CDR2 SYDVKM. The CDR3 spells CASNPPLGGAGETQYF. The DNA for the CDR3 is TGTGCCAGCAATCCGCCCTTGGGAGGGGCAGGGGAGACCCAGTACTTC.

In this sample, this clonotype turned up many times. The J gene is TRBJ2-3, the V gene TRBV7-2, with TRBD2 as a possible D gene (6 bases). Trimming cost V 1 base and J 0 bases, with 11 bases left between them. Germline V lookup: CDR1 SGHTA, CDR2 FQGNSA. This CDR3 spans 16 amino acids. As DNA, the CDR3 is TGTGCCAGCAGCTTAGTGGGTAGCGGAAGCACAGATACGCAGTATTTT. It encodes CASSLVGSGSTDTQYF.

This clonotype was observed many times. The rearrangement joins TRBV6-5 to TRBJ2-1; TRBD1 matches at 8 bases. Germline V lookup: CDR1 MNHEY, CDR2 SVGAGI. After removal of 4 bases from V and 8 bases from J, the junction contained 10 bases not matched to a gene. The CDR3 sequence is 15 residues long. The CDR3 loop is CASSFRTGKAHEQFF. Written as DNA, the CDR3 is TGTGCCAGCAGTTTCCGGACAGGGAAGGCACATGAGCAGTTCTTC.

There are many counts of this clonotype. The CDR3 region is CASILGGGGADTQYF. DNA for the CDR3: TGTGCCAGCATCCTGGGGGGGGGCGGAGCAGATACGCAGTATTTT. The rearrangement links TRBV12-3 or TRBV12-4 to TRBJ2-3, with D possibly matching TRBD2 (7 bases). The V end was cut by 7 bases, the J end by 4 bases, with 18 bases between. The CDR3 has 15 amino acids.

This clonotype has a handful of counts. This chain joins TRBV9 and TRBJ2-5; D unclear. Germline CDR1 reads SGDLS; CDR2 reads YYNGEE. With 0 bases removed from V and 1 base from J, the gap between germline ends came to 7 bases. The CDR3 length is 14 residues. CDR3 in DNA: TGTGCCAGCAGCGTAGCTGGCCTCCAAGAGACCCAGTACTTC. Translated, it gives CASSVAGLQETQYF.